This T cell receptor beta chain was captured by sequencing in a study of blood T cell repertoires in COVID-19. Study at large: Samples of COVID-19 (acute and convalescent) were obtained from the United States, Italy and Spain. The analysed material was cDNA or gDNA that came from T cells, B-cell-depleted T cells, or PBMCs.

Per the original methods: Reference gene primers were amplified, and this amplification served to estimate nucleated cell counts. Clones were sequenced by immunoSEQ multiplex PCR, and TCRdb holds only the in-frame ones, with some missing. V, J and clone size reflect that table, while D and trimming were determined from the DNA. Among a few hundred thousand clones listed, roughly nine tenths were seen once. Germline V gene data show CDR1 as SNHLY and CDR2 as FYNNEI. The CDR3 runs to 14 residues. The ends were cut back, 6 bases at V and 1 base at J, with 12 bases in the middle. The receptor was derived from a woman aged 35 to 49 who had recovered from COVID-19. The V gene is TRBV2, the J gene TRBJ2-5; D remains unclear. The sample comprised peripheral blood. This chain's CDR3 is CASRYTGFQETQYF. The DNA for the CDR3 is TGTGCCAGCAGGTACACCGGGTTCCAAGAGACCCAGTACTTC.